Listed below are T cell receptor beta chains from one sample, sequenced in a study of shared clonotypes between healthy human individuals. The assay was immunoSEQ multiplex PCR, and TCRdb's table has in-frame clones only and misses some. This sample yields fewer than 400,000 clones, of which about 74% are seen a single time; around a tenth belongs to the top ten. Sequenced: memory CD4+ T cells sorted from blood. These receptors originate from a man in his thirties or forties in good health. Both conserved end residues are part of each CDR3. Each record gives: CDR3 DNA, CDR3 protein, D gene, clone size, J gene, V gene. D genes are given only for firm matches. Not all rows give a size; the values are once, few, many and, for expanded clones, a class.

TGTGCCAGCAGTTTCTGGCGGAGCACAGATACGCAGTATTTT | CASSFWRSTDTQYF | . | . | TRBJ2-3 | TRBV27
TGTGCCAGCAGTTATAAGGGGTCGACCAATGAGCAGTTCTTC | CASSYKGSTNEQFF | . | once | TRBJ2-1 | TRBV6-6
TGTGCCAGCACTACTAGCGTCATAAACATTCAGTACTTC | CASTTSVINIQYF | TRBD2 | . | TRBJ2-4 | TRBV7-2
TGTGCCAGCAGCTTGGTCCCCGATAAGGACAACTCCTACGAGCAGTACTTC | CASSLVPDKDNSYEQYF | . | few | TRBJ2-7 | TRBV5-4
TGCGCCAGCAGCATCGGACTAGCGGGAAACACCAAAGAGACCCAGTACTTC | CASSIGLAGNTKETQYF | TRBD2 | few | TRBJ2-5 | TRBV5-1
TGCGCCAGCAGCTTGGGTTTAGCGGGAGGAGGAGAGACCCAGTACTTC | CASSLGLAGGGETQYF | TRBD2 | . | TRBJ2-5 | TRBV5-1
TGCGCCAGCAGCTTGACGACTAGCAGGGAAACAGATACGCAGTATTTT | CASSLTTSRETDTQYF | TRBD2 | . | TRBJ2-3 | TRBV5-1
TGTGCCAGCTCACGGGCTAGGTGGGGAGAGACCCAGTACTTC | CASSRARWGETQYF | . | few | TRBJ2-5 | TRBV18
TGTGCCAGTATGGCAGAGGGCATTGTGCCCCAGCATTTT | CASMAEGIVPQHF | . | . | TRBJ1-5 | TRBV19
TGTGCCAGCAGCCCAGACAGGGGACTCTACGAGCAGTACTTC | CASSPDRGLYEQYF | TRBD1 | . | TRBJ2-7 | TRBV7-2
TGCAGCGTTACCGGACTAGCGGGGAAAGGGGCCGAGACCCAGTACTTC | CSVTGLAGKGAETQYF | TRBD2 | . | TRBJ2-5 | TRBV29-1
TGTGCCAGCAGGGAGCGGGGGCAGGGGGCCTATGGCTACACCTTC | CASRERGQGAYGYTF | TRBD1 | . | TRBJ1-2 | TRBV27
TGTGCCAGCACTCCGCGAGTAAGAGATAGCAATCAGCCCCAGCATTTT | CASTPRVRDSNQPQHF | . | . | TRBJ1-5 | TRBV2
TGCGCCAGCAGCTTTGAGAACACCGGGGAGCTGTTTTTT | CASSFENTGELFF | . | . | TRBJ2-2 | TRBV5-1
TGTGCCAGCAGTCGATCCGGGACTCCTTATGACGAGCAGTACTTC | CASSRSGTPYDEQYF | . | . | TRBJ2-7 | TRBV2
TGTGCCATCAGTGAGTCCCCTTCCTCCTACAATGAGCAGTTCTTC | CAISESPSSYNEQFF | . | . | TRBJ2-1 | TRBV10-3
TGCGCCAGCAGCCTTAAACGGACCGGAACTGAAGCTTTCTTT | CASSLKRTGTEAFF | . | many | TRBJ1-1 | TRBV5-1
TGTGCCAGCAGGGGTACTAGTAGGGCCTACTACGAGCAGTACTTC | CASRGTSRAYYEQYF | . | . | TRBJ2-7 | TRBV6-1
TGTGCCAGCAGCTTGGGTGGTCAGGGCCTCTATGGCTACACCTTC | CASSLGGQGLYGYTF | . | . | TRBJ1-2 | TRBV5-5
TGTGCCAGCAGTTCCTTGGCGGGGGGAAATCAGCCCCAGCATTTT | CASSSLAGGNQPQHF | . | . | TRBJ1-5 | TRBV28
TGTGCCAGCAGCTTGTTCGGGGAGGGGGGCCTGCAAGAGACCCAGTACTTC | CASSLFGEGGLQETQYF | . | . | TRBJ2-5 | TRBV5-8
TGTGCCAGCAGAGCCCTAGCCGGGACCGACGGGGAGCTGTTTTTT | CASRALAGTDGELFF | . | . | TRBJ2-2 | TRBV19
TGTGCCAGCAGTGGGATCTTCGTTTACGAGCAGTACTTC | CASSGIFVYEQYF | . | . | TRBJ2-7 | TRBV2
TGTGCCAGCAGCTTAGGCCGAAGCACAGATACGCAGTATTTT | CASSLGRSTDTQYF | . | . | TRBJ2-3 | TRBV7-6
TGTGCCAGCAGTGACCCGGGGGCAACTAATGAAAAACTGTTTTTT | CASSDPGATNEKLFF | . | . | TRBJ1-4 | TRBV2